The clone carrying this T cell receptor gamma chain qualifies as large (0.1 to 1%). There are 13 residues in the CDR3. In germline, CDR1 is VINAFY, CDR2 YDVSNSKD. Trimming removed 0 bases from V and 7 bases from J; junction bases left unmatched: 6. TCRdb reanalyzed the RT-PCR reads using CATT. The sample has under 750 gamma-chain clones, about a third seen once. The sample belongs to a study of gamma-delta T cells after stem cell transplantation. The chain uses TRGV5 and TRGJ1 or TRGJ2. Here the J gene was assigned by germline matching of the DNA, as TCRdb has none. This receptor was taken from a human donor. It is not recorded whose cells these are; they may come from a transplant donor. Sequenced input: gamma-delta T cells. CDR3: CATWDRLGYKKLF. Here the CDR3 DNA reads TGTGCCACCTGGGACAGGCTCGGGTATAAGAAACTCTTT.